The 7 T cell receptor beta chains presented below share a single source sample, sequenced in a study of immune evolution from preneoplasia to lung adenocarcinoma. Assay used: immunoSEQ multiplex PCR; TCRdb lists only in-frame clones, some missing. The repertoire has several thousand clones, approximately 83% of them found once; the top ten carry more than 10%. Sequencing was done on a sample of FFPE normal lung tissue adjacent to the tumor. The receptors derive from a person aged 50-75 years with lung adenocarcinoma.

The chain employs TRBV29-1 and TRBJ2-7; D perhaps matches TRBD2 (5 bases). Trimming removed 4 bases at V and 0 bases at J, with 10 bases between. The CDR3 has 13 amino acids. CDR1 and CDR2 (germline): SQVTM, ANQGSEA. The CDR3 sequence: CSVATGNSYEQYF. The DNA for the CDR3 is TGCAGCGTTGCAACGGGGAACTCCTACGAGCAGTACTTC.

CDR3 DNA sequence: TGTGCCAGTAAGGGACAGGGACACGAGCAGTACTTC. Its protein product is CASKGQGHEQYF. This chain connects TRBV19 to TRBJ2-7; 9 bases are a match to TRBD1. The CDR3 has 12 residues. Trimming at V came to 7 bases and at J to 5 bases, leaving 3 bases not matched to a gene. In germline, CDR1 is LNHDA, CDR2 SQIVND (reference sequence).

J is TRBJ2-5 and V is TRBV29-1; D remains unclear. The CDR3 extends over 11 amino acids. V gave up 3 bases and J gave up 5 bases, with 7 bases separating them. CDR1 and CDR2 from the germline V gene are SQVTM and ANQGSEA. The DNA for the CDR3 is TGCAGCGTTGAGCCTGGGGAGACCCAGTACTTC. Translation: CSVEPGETQYF.

This clone was recorded once. The chain joins TRBV5-1 to TRBJ2-1; a possible D gene is TRBD2 (5 bases). The germline V gene encodes CDR1 SGHRS and CDR2 YFSETQ. The CDR3 has 16 amino acids. Trimming took off 4 bases at V and 4 bases at J, with 18 bases between the two ends. The CDR3 protein is CASSPETLAEYNEQFF. CDR3 nucleotides: TGCGCCAGCAGCCCCGAGACCCTAGCTGAGTACAATGAGCAGTTCTTC.

This rearrangement joins TRBV5-1 to TRBJ2-1; perhaps TRBD1 as D (5 bases). The CDR3 sequence is 15 residues long. V was pared by 0 bases and J by 1 base, with 8 bases between. The germline V gene has CDR1 SGHRS and CDR2 YFSETQ. The chain's CDR3 is CASSLDQGSYNEQFF. DNA for the CDR3: TGCGCCAGCAGCTTGGATCAGGGATCCTACAATGAGCAGTTCTTC.

The chain couples TRBV29-1 to TRBJ1-2; D remains ambiguous. Germline CDR1 reads SQVTM; CDR2 reads ANQGSEA. V was clipped by 4 bases and J by 8 bases, with 11 bases between them. CDR3 size: 11 residues. The CDR3: CSVALSGGYTF. In DNA form, the CDR3 reads TGCAGCGTTGCCCTATCTGGAGGCTACACCTTC.

The chain couples TRBV14 to TRBJ2-7; D gene ambiguous. V lost 4 bases to trimming and J lost 3 bases, with 16 bases between them. Germline-derived CDR1 and CDR2 are SGHDN and FVKESK. This CDR3 is built from 15 residues. The CDR3 DNA follows: TGTGCCAGCAGCCTTACGACACCGGGTAGCTACGAGCAGTACTTC. This gives the protein CASSLTTPGSYEQYF.